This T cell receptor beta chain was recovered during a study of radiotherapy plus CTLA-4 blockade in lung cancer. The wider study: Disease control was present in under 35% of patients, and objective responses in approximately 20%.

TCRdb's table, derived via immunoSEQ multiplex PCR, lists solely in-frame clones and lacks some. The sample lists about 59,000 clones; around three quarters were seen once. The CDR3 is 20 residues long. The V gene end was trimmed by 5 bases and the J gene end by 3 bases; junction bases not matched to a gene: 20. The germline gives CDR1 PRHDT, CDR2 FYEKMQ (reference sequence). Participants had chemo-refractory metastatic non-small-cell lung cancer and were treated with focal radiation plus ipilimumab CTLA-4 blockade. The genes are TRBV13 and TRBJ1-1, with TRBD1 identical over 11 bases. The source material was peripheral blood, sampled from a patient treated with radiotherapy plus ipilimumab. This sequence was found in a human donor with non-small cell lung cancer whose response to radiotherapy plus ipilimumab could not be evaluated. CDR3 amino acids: CASSRGVVVGQGGEDTEAFF. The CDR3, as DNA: TGTGCCAGCAGCAGAGGAGTTGTGGTGGGACAGGGGGGCGAGGACACTGAAGCTTTCTTT.